This is a list of T cell receptor beta chains from one sample in a study of shared T cell receptors in the human thymus. Some clones are missing from TCRdb's copy, which holds only in-frame ones; the method was immunoSEQ multiplex PCR. The repertoire has roughly 560,000 clones, roughly 74% of them found once; the top ten carry 0.013%. These same records also appear under a second study, on human thymus T cells.

The sequencing sample was made of thymocytes. The receptors were gathered from a boy under two years old with a congenital heart defect. Both conserved end residues are part of each CDR3. D genes are given only for firm matches. Clone size appears in some rows only: once, few, many, or a class for an expanded clone.

d_gene	abundance	v_gene	j_gene	CDR3aa	CDR3nt
NA	NA	TRBV18	TRBJ1-2	CASSLPGRTEGGYTF	TGTGCCAGCTCACTGCCGGGACGGACGGAGGGAGGCTACACCTTC
TRBD1	NA	TRBV6-5	TRBJ2-7	CASSRDREAYEQYF	TGTGCCAGCAGCCGGGACAGGGAAGCCTACGAGCAGTACTTC
NA	NA	TRBV19	TRBJ2-2	CASSHRGTPTGELFF	TGTGCCAGTAGCCACCGGGGGACCCCCACCGGGGAGCTGTTTTTT
TRBD1	NA	TRBV6-5	TRBJ2-5	CASSSPGQGDSQYF	TGTGCCAGCAGTTCCCCGGGACAGGGAGATTCCCAGTACTTC
NA	NA	TRBV7-9	TRBJ2-7	CASQSGPSSYEQYF	TGTGCCAGCCAGAGCGGGCCGAGCTCCTACGAGCAGTACTTC
TRBD2	NA	TRBV10-1	TRBJ2-1	CASSHTLALDYNEQFF	TGCGCCAGCAGTCATACACTAGCGCTGGATTACAATGAGCAGTTCTTC
TRBD2	NA	TRBV7-2	TRBJ2-4	CASSFSPSGRVAKNIQYF	TGTGCCAGCAGCTTTTCTCCTAGCGGGAGAGTAGCCAAAAACATTCAGTACTTC
NA	once	TRBV6-5	TRBJ1-1	CASSLQGALNTEAFF	TGTGCCAGCAGCCTACAGGGTGCCCTGAACACTGAAGCTTTCTTT
NA	NA	TRBV25-1	TRBJ2-7	CASSGGNRAYEQYF	TGTGCCAGCAGTGGGGGCAATAGGGCCTACGAGCAGTACTTC
TRBD1	NA	TRBV5-8	TRBJ2-1	CASSAGQGYNEQFF	TGTGCCAGCAGCGCCGGACAGGGCTACAATGAGCAGTTCTTC
NA	NA	TRBV5-5	TRBJ2-7	CASSLASSYEQYF	TGTGCCAGCAGCTTGGCTAGCTCCTACGAGCAGTACTTC
TRBD2	NA	TRBV28	TRBJ2-7	CASSLISGSLNEQYF	TGTGCCAGCAGTCTGATCAGCGGGAGTCTGAACGAGCAGTACTTC
NA	NA	TRBV7-2	TRBJ2-1	CASTRGGVSEQFF	TGTGCCAGCACCAGAGGAGGAGTGAGTGAGCAGTTCTTC
NA	NA	TRBV6-5	TRBJ2-5	CASSYSMGGETQYF	TGTGCCAGCAGTTACTCGATGGGGGGAGAGACCCAGTACTTC
TRBD1	NA	TRBV12-5	TRBJ1-2	CASGLARDRHIPNYGYTF	TGTGCTAGTGGTTTGGCAAGGGACAGGCATATTCCTAACTATGGCTACACCTTC
TRBD1	once	TRBV6-4	TRBJ2-1	CASSYRGQGEQFF	TGTGCCAGCAGTTACAGGGGACAGGGTGAGCAGTTCTTC
NA	NA	TRBV7-9	TRBJ1-1	CASSQTPSGVGNTEAFF	TGTGCCAGCAGCCAAACGCCAAGCGGGGTGGGGAACACTGAAGCTTTCTTT
NA	NA	TRBV2	TRBJ2-3	CASMEGSDTQYF	TGTGCCAGCATGGAGGGATCAGATACGCAGTATTTT
NA	NA	TRBV27	TRBJ2-7	CASSASARRAYEQYF	TGTGCCAGCAGTGCTTCGGCTAGGAGGGCCTACGAGCAGTACTTC
TRBD1	NA	TRBV6-1	TRBJ1-2	CASRHRGQDGYTF	TGTGCCAGCAGACACAGGGGGCAGGATGGCTACACCTTC
NA	NA	TRBV4-3	TRBJ2-7	CASSQGGGYEQYF	TGCGCCAGCAGCCAAGGCGGTGGGTACGAGCAGTACTTC
NA	NA	TRBV28	TRBJ1-6	CASSLWPGPRSPLHF	TGTGCCAGCAGTTTATGGCCAGGGCCAAGATCACCCCTCCACTTT
TRBD1	once	TRBV7-2	TRBJ1-1	CASSLITGGGTEAFF	TGTGCCAGCAGCTTAATTACAGGGGGCGGCACTGAAGCTTTCTTT
TRBD2	NA	TRBV7-2	TRBJ2-2	CASSLQGLAGNTGELFF	TGTGCCAGCAGCTTACAGGGACTAGCGGGGAACACCGGGGAGCTGTTTTTT
TRBD2	NA	TRBV2	TRBJ2-7	CASSATPGLAIYEQYF	TGTGCCAGCAGTGCAACACCGGGACTAGCCATCTACGAGCAGTACTTC
TRBD1	NA	TRBV7-2	TRBJ2-7	CASSLVVEDRDFYEQYF	TGTGCCAGCAGCTTAGTGGTGGAGGACAGGGACTTCTACGAGCAGTACTTC
TRBD1	NA	TRBV7-4	TRBJ1-2	CASSFFDRDRGLYGYTF	TGTGCCAGCAGCTTCTTCGACCGGGACAGGGGGCTCTATGGCTACACCTTC
NA	NA	TRBV5-1	TRBJ2-1	CASSFQTPAGNEQFF	TGCGCCAGCAGCTTCCAAACCCCAGCGGGCAATGAGCAGTTCTTC
NA	few	TRBV30	TRBJ1-2	CAWSRRRGWRGYTF	TGTGCCTGGAGTCGACGAAGGGGATGGCGAGGCTACACCTTC
NA	NA	TRBV7-8	TRBJ2-3	CASSFYRVDTDTQYF	TGTGCCAGCAGCTTTTACCGGGTTGACACAGATACGCAGTATTTT
NA	NA	TRBV5-6	TRBJ2-2	CASSYRLANTGELFF	TGTGCCAGCAGCTACCGGCTAGCGAACACCGGGGAGCTGTTTTTT
NA	NA	TRBV11-2	TRBJ2-7	CASSGGYEQYF	TGTGCCAGCAGCGGAGGGTACGAGCAGTACTTC
NA	NA	TRBV2	TRBJ1-1	CASGRGGGKAFF	TGTGCCAGCGGGCGGGGAGGGGGGAAAGCTTTCTTT
NA	NA	TRBV5-6	TRBJ1-1	CASSYPGEQNTEAFF	TGTGCCAGCAGCTACCCGGGGGAGCAGAACACTGAAGCTTTCTTT
TRBD2	few	TRBV5-4	TRBJ2-7	CASSLGTGTSLYEQYF	TGTGCCAGCAGCTTGGGGACCGGGACTAGCCTGTACGAGCAGTACTTC
NA	few	TRBV10-2	TRBJ2-5	CASSREANQETQYF	TGCGCCAGCAGCAGGGAAGCAAACCAAGAGACCCAGTACTTC
NA	NA	TRBV27	TRBJ1-1	CASKGREGTSDTEAFF	TGTGCCAGCAAGGGTCGGGAAGGGACATCGGACACTGAAGCTTTCTTT
TRBD1	once	TRBV5-1	TRBJ2-7	CASSLGQDRSYEQYF	TGCGCCAGCAGCTTAGGGCAGGACAGGTCCTACGAGCAGTACTTC
NA	NA	TRBV27	TRBJ2-7	CASSLGGGRSYEQYF	TGTGCCAGCAGTTTAGGGGGCGGGAGAAGTTACGAGCAGTACTTC
NA	NA	TRBV4-1	TRBJ2-7	CASSWRQHSYYEQYF	TGCGCCAGCAGCTGGAGACAGCACAGTTACTACGAGCAGTACTTC
TRBD2	NA	TRBV10-3	TRBJ2-1	CAILGGLAGGYNEQFF	TGTGCCATCCTGGGTGGACTAGCGGGAGGCTACAATGAGCAGTTCTTC
NA	NA	TRBV19	TRBJ1-1	CASSKGTEAFF	TGTGCCAGTAGTAAGGGGACTGAAGCTTTCTTT
NA	NA	TRBV14	TRBJ2-7	CASSQEVGVSYEQYF	TGTGCCAGCAGCCAAGAAGTCGGGGTTTCCTACGAGCAGTACTTC
TRBD2	NA	TRBV7-6	TRBJ2-7	CASSLAERLAGGYYEQYF	TGTGCCAGCAGCTTGGCCGAGCGACTAGCGGGAGGATACTACGAGCAGTACTTC
TRBD2	NA	TRBV19	TRBJ2-7	CASSPAMGGTDEVYEQYF	TGTGCCAGTAGTCCAGCCATGGGGGGGACGGATGAGGTCTACGAGCAGTACTTC
TRBD1	NA	TRBV10-2	TRBJ1-2	CASSESGQGEGYGYTF	TGCGCCAGCAGTGAATCGGGACAGGGGGAAGGCTATGGCTACACCTTC
NA	NA	TRBV6-5	TRBJ1-2	CASSWNRDYGYTF	TGTGCCAGCAGCTGGAACAGGGACTATGGCTACACCTTC
NA	NA	TRBV6-6	TRBJ1-3	CASSYSGGEGNTIYF	TGTGCCAGCAGTTACTCAGGGGGAGAGGGAAACACCATATATTTT
TRBD1	few	TRBV6-1	TRBJ1-5	CASSRTGERQPQHF	TGTGCCAGCAGCCGGACAGGGGAACGTCAGCCCCAGCATTTT
TRBD2	NA	TRBV7-8	TRBJ2-2	CASSRGLAANTGELFF	TGTGCCAGCAGCCGCGGACTAGCGGCGAACACCGGGGAGCTGTTTTTT
TRBD2	NA	TRBV29-1	TRBJ2-7	CSVAGGGDYEQYF	TGCAGCGTCGCCGGGGGAGGGGACTACGAGCAGTACTTC
NA	NA	TRBV7-9	TRBJ2-5	CASSRQKETQYF	TGTGCCAGCAGCCGTCAGAAGGAGACCCAGTACTTC
NA	NA	TRBV10-1	TRBJ2-7	CASSEGKVAPAPYEQYF	TGCGCCAGCAGTGAGGGGAAGGTAGCGCCGGCACCCTACGAGCAGTACTTC